This TCR beta chain was obtained from a study of shared clonotypes between healthy human individuals. Naive CD8 cells lacked CD45RO, underwent positive selection for CCR7 and left out terminally differentiated effector memory CD45RA+ cells. Only in-frame clones appear in the TCRdb table, and some are missing; sequencing was by immunoSEQ multiplex PCR. The sample has roughly 2 million clones, roughly 94% seen once. The germline V gene encodes CDR1 DFQATT and CDR2 SNEGSKA (reference sequence). The CDR3 consists of 11 residues. Trimming removed 7 bases from V and 9 bases from J, with 13 bases in between.

The origin of this receptor is a man in his late teens or twenties in good health. Sequencing was performed on naive CD8+ T cells sorted from blood. The chain combines TRBV20-1 with TRBJ2-1; D may be TRBD2 (7 bases). This CDR3 is CSVWGGGEQFF. In nucleotides, the CDR3 is TGCAGTGTTTGGGGGGGCGGTGAGCAGTTCTTC.